This TCR beta chain came from a study of cytomegalovirus exposure and HLA in healthy donors. As concerns this clone: Its antigen is unidentified.

This CDR3 has 13 residues. CDR1 SNHLY and CDR2 FYNNEI come from the germline V gene. Trimming removed 3 bases from V and 1 base from J, with 4 bases in between. Primers for the PCR totalled 60 Vbeta and 13 Jbeta. This table comes from immunoSEQ multiplex PCR, and its TCRdb copy is limited to in-frame clones, with some not included. The repertoire holds about 140,000 clones, with about four fifths as singletons. Overall study findings and caveats: Accurate predictions that matched the HLA-A and HLA-B alleles of most subjects were reportedly made from TCR beta sequences.

Material: PBMCs. The genes are TRBV2 and TRBJ2-1; unclear D gene. This receptor was identified in a middle-aged man in good health and CMV-seronegative. This CDR3 reads CASSDSSYNEQFF. The CDR3 bases are TGTGCCAGCAGTGACTCGTCCTACAATGAGCAGTTCTTC. Full variable domain (missing parts from reference TRBV2 and TRBJ2-1): EPEVTQTPSHQVTQMGQEVILRCVPISNHLYFYWYRQILGQKVEFLVSFYNNEISEKSEIFDDQFSVERPDGSNFTLKIRSTKLEDSAMYFCASSDSSYNEQFFGPGTRLTVL.